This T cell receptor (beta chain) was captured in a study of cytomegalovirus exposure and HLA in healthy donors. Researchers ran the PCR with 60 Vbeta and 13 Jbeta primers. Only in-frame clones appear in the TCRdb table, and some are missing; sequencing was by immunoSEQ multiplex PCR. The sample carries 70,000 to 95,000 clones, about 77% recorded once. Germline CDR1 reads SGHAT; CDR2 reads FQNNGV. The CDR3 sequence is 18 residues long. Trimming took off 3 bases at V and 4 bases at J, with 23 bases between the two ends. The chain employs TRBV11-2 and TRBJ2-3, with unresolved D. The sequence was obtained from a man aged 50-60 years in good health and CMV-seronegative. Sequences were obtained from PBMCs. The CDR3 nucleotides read TGTGCCAGCAGCTTCCAGAATAGAGGAGCATATAAGTCAGATACGCAGTATTTT. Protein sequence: CASSFQNRGAYKSDTQYF.